This passage covers 20 T cell receptor beta chains from one sample sequenced in a study of breast tumors, draining lymph nodes, adjacent tissues. TCRdb called the multiplex PCR reads again in MiXCR, with one record for every CDR3 protein. The sample lists about 13,000 distinct CDR3 sequences, 62% occurring once. The sequenced sample was tumor-adjacent breast tissue. The receptor source for this set is a female donor with breast cancer. Some clones in this sample may be carry-over from other donors' samples.

This rearrangement joins TRBV5-5 to TRBJ1-2; D perhaps matches TRBD1 (5 bases). The CDR3 length is 15 residues. In germline, CDR1 is SGHKS, CDR2 YYEKEE (reference sequence). V was pared by 0 bases and J by 3 bases, with 12 bases between. The CDR3, as DNA: TGTGCCAGCAGCTTGGGAGGAGGGGTGGACTATGGCTACACCTTC. As protein: CASSLGGGVDYGYTF.

This rearrangement joins TRBV11-2 to TRBJ1-3, with D unresolved. Germline V CDR1 and CDR2: SGHAT, FQNNGV. The CDR3 length is 13 residues. V was pared by 3 bases and J by 0 bases, with 3 bases between. CDR3: CASSFSSGNTIYF. The CDR3, as DNA: TGTGCCAGCAGCTTCTCCTCTGGAAACACCATATATTTT.

The CDR3 protein is CATSETAGNTIYF. CDR3 nucleotides: TGTGCCACCAGTGAGACAGCTGGAAACACCATATATTTT. The chain links TRBV24-1 to TRBJ1-3; weak D call: TRBD1 (5 bases). The V end lost 4 bases, the J end lost 2 bases, and 5 bases lay between the germline ends. The CDR3 is 13 residues long. Looked up from germline, CDR1 is KGHDR and CDR2 is SFDVKD.

The CDR3: CSAVNLVGNEQFF. CDR3 bases: TGCAGTGCCGTTAACCTGGTGGGTAATGAGCAGTTCTTC. The chain employs TRBV20-1 and TRBJ2-1; D call uncertain. Trimming cost V 6 bases and J 7 bases, with 16 bases left between them. Per the germline V gene, CDR1 is DFQATT and CDR2 is SNEGSKA (reference sequence). This CDR3 spans 13 amino acids.

This clonotype was seen many times. This rearrangement joins TRBV20-1 to TRBJ2-5, with 9 positions matching TRBD2. The CDR3 is 13 amino acids. The junction had 6 bases not matched to a gene; V was cut back by 5 bases and J by 5 bases. CDR1 DFQATT and CDR2 SNEGSKA come from the germline V gene (reference sequence). CDR3 in DNA: TGCAGTGCTTCCCTAAGCGGGGGGGAGACCCAGTACTTC. Translating gives CSASLSGGETQYF.

The chain employs TRBV24-1 and TRBJ2-1; D remains ambiguous. Trimming took 9 bases from V and 6 from J, leaving 8 bases between them. From germline, CDR1 is KGHDR and CDR2 SFDVKD. This CDR3 is built from 11 residues. The CDR3 loop reads CATRNRNEQFF. CDR3 DNA sequence: TGTGCCACCCGGAATCGCAATGAGCAGTTCTTC.

Many counts were recorded for this clonotype. The V gene is TRBV19, the J gene TRBJ2-7; 12 bases match TRBD2. The CDR3 runs 16 residues. After removal of 5 bases from V and 3 bases from J, the junction contained 8 bases not matched to a gene. Germline V gene data show CDR1 as LNHDA and CDR2 as SQIVND (reference sequence). The CDR3: CASSPHLAGGLYEQYF. CDR3 DNA sequence: TGTGCCAGTAGTCCTCACCTAGCGGGAGGGCTCTACGAGCAGTACTTC.

This sequence joins TRBV12-3 or TRBV12-4 and TRBJ2-2; weak D call: TRBD2 (6 bases). The V end was cut by 2 bases, the J end by 4 bases, with 11 bases between. The CDR3 has 15 amino acids. CDR3 sequence (DNA): TGTGCCAGCAGTTTAAGAGGGCGGGGCACCGGGGAGCTGTTTTTT. Protein product: CASSLRGRGTGELFF.

The V gene is TRBV19, the J gene TRBJ1-2, with D uncertain. Germline loops: CDR1 LNHDA, CDR2 SQIVND (reference sequence). The CDR3 is made up of 14 amino acids. The V and J ends lost 5 bases and 5 bases respectively, with 15 bases between them. The CDR3 region is CASSAAMGLYGYTF. In DNA form, the CDR3 reads TGTGCCAGTAGTGCCGCTATGGGGTTATATGGCTACACCTTC.

The genes are TRBV24-1 and TRBJ1-2; tentatively, D is TRBD1 (6 bases). The CDR3 loop spans 12 amino acids. The V gene lost 5 bases and the J gene lost 7 bases, with 10 bases spanning the gap. The V gene's germline CDR1 is KGHDR and CDR2 SFDVKD. In nucleotides, the CDR3 is TGTGCCACCAGTGGAGGGGGTAGTGGCTACACCTTC. Its translation: CATSGGGSGYTF.

The chain recombines TRBV2 with TRBJ1-6; weak D call: TRBD1 (6 bases). The CDR3 extends over 14 amino acids. Between the trimmed V and J ends, which lost 3 bases and 8 bases, there was a span of 11 bases. Germline CDR1 is SNHLY and CDR2 is FYNNEI. This CDR3 reads CASSEGRGYSPLHF. DNA for the CDR3: TGTGCCAGCAGTGAGGGCAGGGGCTATTCACCCCTCCACTTT.

CDR3 nucleotides: TGTGCCAGCAGTTACAGGGAAGCTTACAATGAGCAGTTCTTC. Translating gives CASSYREAYNEQFF. The chain carries TRBV6-5 and TRBJ2-1; D is undetermined. The CDR3 runs 14 residues. Germline CDR1 is MNHEY and CDR2 is SVGAGI. Between the trimmed V and J ends, which lost 2 bases and 4 bases, there was a span of 9 bases.

Sample share makes this clonotype large. The chain carries TRBV3-1 and TRBJ1-2; D call uncertain. There are 19 residues in the CDR3. The germline V gene has CDR1 LGHDT and CDR2 YNNKEL (reference sequence). V lost 0 bases to trimming and J lost 2 bases, with 22 bases between them. CDR3 nucleotides: TGTGCCAGCAGCCAAGATTCGGGTACGGGCAGAACGCTAAACTATGGCTACACCTTC. Encoded protein: CASSQDSGTGRTLNYGYTF.

This chain uses TRBV7-9 with TRBJ2-7; possibly TRBD1 for D (6 bases). CDR3 length: 14 amino acids. Germline V gene data show CDR1 as SEHNR and CDR2 as FQNEAQ (reference sequence). Deletions cut 4 bases from V and 2 bases from J, with 12 bases between. The CDR3 region is CASSSKQGPYEQYF. CDR3 sequence (DNA): TGTGCCAGCAGCTCAAAACAGGGCCCCTACGAGCAGTACTTC. The full variable domain, completed using reference TRBV7-9 and TRBJ2-7, is DTGVSQNPRHKITKRGQNVTFRCDPISEHNRLYWYRQTLGQGPEFLTYFQNEAQLEKSRLLSDRFSAERPKGSFSTLEIQRTEQGDSAMYLCASSSKQGPYEQYFGPGTRLTVT.

This clonotype was observed many times. This may arise from a read error, as a much more abundant clone is one base away. This chain joins TRBV7-9 and TRBJ2-3; weak D call: TRBD2 (6 bases). Germline CDR1 and CDR2: SEHNR and FQNEAQ (reference sequence). The CDR3 length is 17 residues. The CDR3 is CASSFILPVRGTDPQYF. In nucleotides, the CDR3 is TGTGCCAGCAGCTTTATCCTTCCGGTGCGGGGCACAGATCCGCAGTATTTT.

This clonotype ranks as medium-sized. The rearrangement joins TRBV7-2 to TRBJ1-6; no reliable D call. Germline V gene lookup returns CDR1 SGHTA and CDR2 FQGNSA. The CDR3 loop spans 14 amino acids. Between the trimmed V and J ends, which lost 7 bases and 7 bases, there was a span of 14 bases. The CDR3 is CASKAGSLNSPLHF. The CDR3 DNA reads as TGTGCCAGCAAAGCCGGGTCTCTAAATTCACCCCTCCACTTT.

This clonotype has at least ten counts. A much larger clonotype is one base distant, so this may be a read error. The chain uses TRBV6-1 and TRBJ1-5; the D gene is possibly TRBD1 (6 bases). The length of the CDR3 is 17 residues. V lost 5 bases and J lost 7, with 24 bases in between. Germline CDR1 reads MNHNS; CDR2 reads SASEGT. CDR3 loop: CASSQFEAQGSWQPQHF. The CDR3 DNA reads TGTGCCAGCAGTCAATTCGAAGCACAGGGATCGTGGCAGCCCCAGCATTTT.

The chain uses TRBV12-3 or TRBV12-4 and TRBJ2-2; D possibly uses TRBD1 or TRBD2 (5 bases each). V dropped 7 bases and J dropped 6 bases, with 6 bases sitting between them. CDR3 length: 11 amino acids. The CDR3 loop reads CASTGPGELFF. The CDR3 nucleotides read TGTGCCAGCACGGGGCCCGGGGAGCTGTTTTTT.

CDR3 bases: TGTGCCAGCAGTCGACAGGGTACGAAACAGTACTTC. Encoded protein: CASSRQGTKQYF. The rearrangement joins TRBV6-5 to TRBJ2-7, with 7 bases that match TRBD1. The germline V gene encodes CDR1 MNHEY and CDR2 SVGAGI. The CDR3 is 12 residues long. J lost 10 bases, V lost 5 bases, and 8 bases had no gene match.

V is TRBV4-3 and J is TRBJ1-4; tentative D call: TRBD1 (5 bases). Trimming shortened V by 0 bases and J by 7 bases, and 12 bases separated the two germline ends. Germline CDR1 and CDR2: LGHNA and YSLEER. This CDR3 has 15 amino acids. CDR3: CASSQEAGQGEKLFF. CDR3 DNA: TGCGCCAGCAGCCAAGAGGCGGGGCAAGGTGAAAAACTGTTTTTT.